A selection of T cell receptor beta chains follows, all from one sample in a study of vaccination and CD4 T cells after COVID-19. Their cognate antigens are unknown. MiXCR was run by TCRdb on the PCR reads, yielding one entry per CDR3 protein. The table has more than 15,000 distinct CDR3 sequences, roughly half seen once; the top ten hold around 33%. Sequenced material: cultured CD4+ T cells from blood, taken after SARS-CoV-2 vaccination. The receptors were gathered from a human donor with COVID-19. Each CDR3 is given with its conserved first and last residue. Fields, in order: D gene, J gene, clone size, V gene, CDR3 protein, CDR3 DNA. The D gene is left open where the match is weak. Clone size is shown for a subset of rows, as once, few, many or a class of expanded clone.

d_gene: NA; j_gene: TRBJ2-7; abundance: NA; v_gene: TRBV2; CDR3aa: CASTPTTLTYEQYF; CDR3nt: TGTGCCAGCACACCGACCACTCTAACCTACGAGCAGTACTTC
d_gene: NA; j_gene: TRBJ1-2; abundance: few; v_gene: TRBV19; CDR3aa: CASSMPPEVYGYTF; CDR3nt: TGTGCCAGTAGTATGCCTCCGGAAGTCTATGGCTACACCTTC
d_gene: NA; j_gene: TRBJ2-5; abundance: medium-sized; v_gene: TRBV21-1; CDR3aa: CASRRAGETQYF; CDR3nt: TGTGCCAGCAGGAGGGCCGGGGAGACCCAGTACTTC
d_gene: TRBD2; j_gene: TRBJ2-3; abundance: NA; v_gene: TRBV15; CDR3aa: CATSFLGGGQYF; CDR3nt: TGTGCCACCTCCTTCCTTGGGGGGGGGCAGTATTTT
d_gene: TRBD2; j_gene: TRBJ2-5; abundance: once; v_gene: TRBV2; CDR3aa: CASSRNSGGEETQYF; CDR3nt: TGTGCCAGCAGCAGGAATAGCGGGGGGGAAGAGACCCAGTACTTC
d_gene: NA; j_gene: TRBJ2-3; abundance: once; v_gene: TRBV7-9; CDR3aa: CASSLLRASKGDTQYF; CDR3nt: TGTGCCAGCAGCCTCCTCCGGGCCTCTAAGGGAGATACGCAGTATTTT
d_gene: TRBD2; j_gene: TRBJ2-1; abundance: NA; v_gene: TRBV20-1; CDR3aa: CSASGGGDNEQFF; CDR3nt: TGCAGTGCTAGTGGCGGGGGGGACAATGAGCAGTTCTTC
d_gene: NA; j_gene: TRBJ1-6; abundance: NA; v_gene: TRBV6-4; CDR3aa: CASSDSNNAGAPLHF; CDR3nt: TGTGCCAGCAGTGACTCGAATAACGCGGGGGCGCCCCTCCACTTT
d_gene: NA; j_gene: TRBJ2-7; abundance: NA; v_gene: TRBV20-1; CDR3aa: CSADSTYEQYF; CDR3nt: TGCAGTGCCGACAGTACCTACGAGCAGTACTTC
d_gene: NA; j_gene: TRBJ2-3; abundance: NA; v_gene: TRBV11-3; CDR3aa: CASSLRTDTQYF; CDR3nt: TGTGCCAGCAGCTTAAGGACAGACACGCAGTATTTT
d_gene: NA; j_gene: TRBJ1-2; abundance: few; v_gene: TRBV19; CDR3aa: CASRSAISGYTF; CDR3nt: TGTGCCAGTAGATCCGCTATCTCTGGCTACACCTTC
d_gene: NA; j_gene: TRBJ2-2; abundance: NA; v_gene: TRBV24-1; CDR3aa: CATSDPNGQHTGELFF; CDR3nt: TGTGCCACCAGTGATCCGAACGGACAGCACACCGGGGAGCTGTTTTTT
d_gene: NA; j_gene: TRBJ1-1; abundance: NA; v_gene: TRBV5-1; CDR3aa: CASSLELRGAEAFF; CDR3nt: TGCGCCAGCAGCTTGGAACTTAGGGGGGCTGAAGCTTTCTTT
d_gene: NA; j_gene: TRBJ2-7; abundance: NA; v_gene: TRBV7-7; CDR3aa: CASSLAPGLDEQYF; CDR3nt: TGTGCTAGCAGCTTAGCTCCAGGACTGGACGAGCAGTACTTC
d_gene: NA; j_gene: TRBJ1-6; abundance: NA; v_gene: TRBV11-2; CDR3aa: CASSLGPNNSPLHF; CDR3nt: TGTGCCAGCAGCTTAGGGCCTAATAATTCACCCCTCCACTTT
d_gene: NA; j_gene: TRBJ2-2; abundance: few; v_gene: TRBV6-2/TRBV6-3; CDR3aa: CASSYSIGELFF; CDR3nt: TGTGCCAGCAGTTACTCGATCGGGGAGCTGTTTTTT
d_gene: NA; j_gene: TRBJ2-5; abundance: NA; v_gene: TRBV20-1; CDR3aa: CSARDRTRGGETQYF; CDR3nt: TGCAGTGCCCGCGACCGAACAAGGGGAGGAGAGACCCAGTACTTC
d_gene: NA; j_gene: TRBJ1-1; abundance: NA; v_gene: TRBV28; CDR3aa: CASRSHRTEAFF; CDR3nt: TGTGCCAGCAGAAGTCATCGCACTGAAGCTTTCTTT
d_gene: NA; j_gene: TRBJ1-2; abundance: few; v_gene: TRBV2; CDR3aa: CASSSRQEHGYTF; CDR3nt: TGTGCCAGCAGCAGCAGACAGGAGCATGGCTACACCTTC
d_gene: TRBD2; j_gene: TRBJ2-5; abundance: few; v_gene: TRBV25-1; CDR3aa: CASSGWTSLRETQYF; CDR3nt: TGTGCCAGCAGTGGCTGGACTAGCCTCAGAGAGACCCAGTACTTC
d_gene: NA; j_gene: TRBJ2-7; abundance: NA; v_gene: TRBV28; CDR3aa: CASSVYTYEQYF; CDR3nt: TGTGCCAGCAGCGTTTACACGTACGAGCAGTACTTC
d_gene: NA; j_gene: TRBJ2-5; abundance: NA; v_gene: TRBV30; CDR3aa: CAWSDLGLLSAQYF; CDR3nt: TGTGCCTGGAGTGATCTAGGCCTCCTATCGGCCCAGTACTTC
d_gene: NA; j_gene: TRBJ2-3; abundance: few; v_gene: TRBV9; CDR3aa: CASSVHGYTDTQYF; CDR3nt: TGTGCCAGCAGCGTGCACGGGTACACAGATACGCAGTATTTT
d_gene: NA; j_gene: TRBJ2-2; abundance: NA; v_gene: TRBV5-1; CDR3aa: CASSLGGRGTGELFF; CDR3nt: TGCGCCAGCAGCTTGGGGGGACGGGGCACCGGGGAGCTGTTTTTT
d_gene: NA; j_gene: TRBJ1-2; abundance: once; v_gene: TRBV5-8; CDR3aa: CASSYILPPYGYTF; CDR3nt: TGTGCCAGCAGCTACATTCTACCTCCTTATGGCTACACCTTC
d_gene: NA; j_gene: TRBJ2-2; abundance: NA; v_gene: TRBV6-2/TRBV6-3; CDR3aa: CASSYDFSAGELFF; CDR3nt: TGTGCCAGCAGTTACGACTTTTCCGCCGGGGAGCTGTTTTTT
d_gene: NA; j_gene: TRBJ2-7; abundance: NA; v_gene: TRBV2; CDR3aa: CAGSGPIPYEQYF; CDR3nt: TGTGCCGGATCAGGGCCTATTCCCTACGAGCAGTACTTC
d_gene: TRBD2; j_gene: TRBJ2-7; abundance: NA; v_gene: TRBV7-9; CDR3aa: CASTLAGTRIVEQYF; CDR3nt: TGTGCCAGCACCCTAGCCGGGACTAGAATCGTTGAGCAGTACTTC
d_gene: NA; j_gene: TRBJ2-7; abundance: NA; v_gene: TRBV20-1; CDR3aa: CSARGEGARDYEQYF; CDR3nt: TGCAGTGCTAGGGGGGAGGGGGCCCGGGACTACGAGCAGTACTTC
d_gene: NA; j_gene: TRBJ2-6; abundance: NA; v_gene: TRBV10-1; CDR3aa: CASSETGANVLTF; CDR3nt: TGCGCCAGCAGTGAAACTGGGGCCAACGTCCTGACTTTC
d_gene: TRBD1; j_gene: TRBJ2-3; abundance: NA; v_gene: TRBV15; CDR3aa: CATSREGQVPTDTQYF; CDR3nt: TGTGCCACCAGCAGAGAGGGACAGGTACCCACAGATACGCAGTATTTT
d_gene: NA; j_gene: TRBJ1-2; abundance: once; v_gene: TRBV2; CDR3aa: CASSKSTGYGYTF; CDR3nt: TGTGCCAGCAGTAAAAGCACGGGCTATGGCTACACCTTC
d_gene: NA; j_gene: TRBJ1-1; abundance: NA; v_gene: TRBV6-1; CDR3aa: CASSDPPEGEAFF; CDR3nt: TGTGCCAGCAGTGATCCTCCCGAGGGTGAAGCTTTCTTT
d_gene: TRBD1; j_gene: TRBJ1-2; abundance: few; v_gene: TRBV6-1; CDR3aa: CASSERTGGGSVHGYTF; CDR3nt: TGTGCCAGCAGTGAAAGGACAGGGGGTGGGAGTGTCCATGGCTACACCTTC
d_gene: NA; j_gene: TRBJ2-3; abundance: NA; v_gene: TRBV6-1; CDR3aa: CASNQRGTDTQYF; CDR3nt: TGTGCCAGCAACCAAAGAGGGACCGATACGCAGTATTTT
d_gene: TRBD1; j_gene: TRBJ1-5; abundance: few; v_gene: TRBV11-2; CDR3aa: CASSLPYKDREDNQPQHF; CDR3nt: TGTGCCAGCAGCTTACCCTACAAGGACAGGGAGGACAATCAGCCCCAGCATTTT
d_gene: NA; j_gene: TRBJ1-1; abundance: NA; v_gene: TRBV6-2/TRBV6-3; CDR3aa: CASSYSGSMGTEAFF; CDR3nt: TGTGCCAGCAGTTACAGTGGCAGCATGGGCACTGAAGCTTTCTTT
d_gene: NA; j_gene: TRBJ1-6; abundance: NA; v_gene: TRBV7-2; CDR3aa: CASSPSRGLDSPLHF; CDR3nt: TGTGCCAGCAGCCCCTCCCGTGGGCTCGATTCACCCCTCCACTTT
d_gene: NA; j_gene: TRBJ1-1; abundance: few; v_gene: TRBV27; CDR3aa: CASIRFSEGPEAFF; CDR3nt: TGTGCCAGTATCCGCTTCAGTGAGGGTCCTGAAGCTTTCTTT
d_gene: TRBD2; j_gene: TRBJ2-3; abundance: NA; v_gene: TRBV6-4; CDR3aa: CASSVGTIDTDTQYF; CDR3nt: TGTGCCAGCAGTGTGGGGACTATCGACACAGATACGCAGTATTTT
d_gene: NA; j_gene: TRBJ2-7; abundance: NA; v_gene: TRBV10-2; CDR3aa: CASRHPGQTISYEQYF; CDR3nt: TGCGCCAGCAGGCACCCCGGGCAGACGATTTCCTACGAGCAGTACTTC
d_gene: NA; j_gene: TRBJ2-3; abundance: NA; v_gene: TRBV5-4; CDR3aa: CASSLAGGGRTDTQYF; CDR3nt: TGTGCCAGCAGCTTGGCGGGCGGGGGCCGCACAGATACGCAGTATTTT
d_gene: TRBD1; j_gene: TRBJ1-6; abundance: NA; v_gene: TRBV10-3; CDR3aa: CAIRDRGLNSPLHF; CDR3nt: TGTGCCATCAGAGACAGGGGGCTTAATTCACCCCTCCACTTT
d_gene: TRBD2; j_gene: TRBJ2-7; abundance: NA; v_gene: TRBV5-3; CDR3aa: CASIISLAGDTYEQYF; CDR3nt: TGTGCCAGCATCATTAGCCTAGCGGGCGATACCTACGAGCAGTACTTC
d_gene: NA; j_gene: TRBJ2-5; abundance: NA; v_gene: TRBV2; CDR3aa: CASSEAILLQRPQYF; CDR3nt: TGTGCCAGCAGTGAAGCAATTCTGTTGCAGCGGCCCCAGTACTTC
d_gene: TRBD2; j_gene: TRBJ2-5; abundance: NA; v_gene: TRBV29-1; CDR3aa: CSVETTSGGRYQETQYF; CDR3nt: TGCAGCGTTGAGACGACTAGCGGGGGGAGGTACCAAGAGACCCAGTACTTC
d_gene: TRBD1; j_gene: TRBJ2-5; abundance: NA; v_gene: TRBV7-3; CDR3aa: CASSSGQGVQETQYF; CDR3nt: TGTGCCAGCAGCTCCGGACAGGGGGTCCAAGAGACCCAGTACTTC
d_gene: NA; j_gene: TRBJ2-5; abundance: NA; v_gene: TRBV7-2; CDR3aa: CASSLETGDETQYF; CDR3nt: TGTGCCAGCAGCTTAGAAACGGGGGATGAGACCCAGTACTTC
d_gene: TRBD1; j_gene: TRBJ1-5; abundance: NA; v_gene: TRBV7-8; CDR3aa: CASSLDRAGNQPQHF; CDR3nt: TGTGCCAGCAGCTTGGACAGGGCCGGAAATCAGCCCCAGCATTTT
d_gene: TRBD1; j_gene: TRBJ1-3; abundance: few; v_gene: TRBV6-1; CDR3aa: CASIQAGGSYTIYF; CDR3nt: TGTGCCAGCATCCAAGCAGGGGGCAGTTACACCATATATTTT
d_gene: NA; j_gene: TRBJ1-1; abundance: NA; v_gene: TRBV7-3; CDR3aa: CASSSSGGDYTEAFF; CDR3nt: TGTGCCAGCAGCTCCTCGGGGGGGGACTACACTGAAGCTTTCTTT
d_gene: TRBD1; j_gene: TRBJ2-7; abundance: NA; v_gene: TRBV7-2; CDR3aa: CASSTRTGYEQYF; CDR3nt: TGTGCCAGCAGCACACGGACAGGCTACGAGCAGTACTTC
d_gene: NA; j_gene: TRBJ2-3; abundance: NA; v_gene: TRBV7-2; CDR3aa: CASSPQADTQYF; CDR3nt: TGTGCCAGCAGCCCTCAGGCAGATACGCAGTATTTT
d_gene: NA; j_gene: TRBJ2-3; abundance: NA; v_gene: TRBV7-2; CDR3aa: CASSPGLEKDTQYF; CDR3nt: TGTGCCAGCAGCCCCGGACTGGAAAAGGATACGCAGTATTTT
d_gene: NA; j_gene: TRBJ1-1; abundance: medium-sized; v_gene: TRBV7-2; CDR3aa: CASSLDRNTEAFF; CDR3nt: TGTGCCAGCAGCTTAGACCGGAACACTGAAGCTTTCTTT
d_gene: NA; j_gene: TRBJ2-7; abundance: few; v_gene: TRBV15; CDR3aa: CATSRTAYEQYF; CDR3nt: TGTGCCACCAGCAGGACGGCCTACGAGCAGTACTTC
d_gene: NA; j_gene: TRBJ2-3; abundance: once; v_gene: TRBV7-7; CDR3aa: CASSLGLSHTDTQYF; CDR3nt: TGTGCTAGCAGCTTAGGACTGTCCCACACAGATACGCAGTATTTT
d_gene: NA; j_gene: TRBJ1-5; abundance: few; v_gene: TRBV7-4; CDR3aa: CASSSPPRRSNQPQHF; CDR3nt: TGTGCCAGCAGCTCTCCTCCCCGCAGGAGCAATCAGCCCCAGCATTTT
d_gene: TRBD1; j_gene: TRBJ1-2; abundance: NA; v_gene: TRBV5-1; CDR3aa: CASSPGQGASGYTF; CDR3nt: TGCGCCAGCAGCCCAGGACAGGGGGCGTCTGGCTACACCTTC
d_gene: TRBD2; j_gene: TRBJ2-7; abundance: once; v_gene: TRBV5-6; CDR3aa: CASSSLAGLAGGVNEQYF; CDR3nt: TGTGCCAGCAGCTCCCTCGCCGGACTAGCGGGGGGAGTCAACGAGCAGTACTTC